These 16 T cell receptor beta chains share one sample of origin, sequenced in a study of T cells after posttransplantation cyclophosphamide. This table comes from immunoSEQ multiplex PCR, and its TCRdb copy is limited to in-frame clones, with some not included. The sample is made up of 32,000 or so clones, none counted only once. Sequencing input: PBMCs. All receptors come from an older woman in good health, CMV-negative, and a related stem cell transplant donor.

This clone was recorded many times. The rearrangement links TRBV28 to TRBJ1-5; D not resolved. The CDR3 loop spans 12 amino acids. V lost 6 bases and J 7 bases, leaving 10 bases between the germline ends. Germline-derived CDR1 and CDR2 are MDHEN and SYDVKM. CDR3 sequence reads: CASRSERQPQHF. The CDR3 DNA is TGTGCCAGCAGGAGCGAAAGGCAGCCCCAGCATTTT.

This clone qualifies as large. This chain joins TRBV19 and TRBJ2-1, with D perhaps matching TRBD1 or TRBD2 (5 bases each). The CDR3 runs to 15 residues. CDR1 is LNHDA and CDR2 is SQIVND in the germline V gene (reference sequence). Trimming removed 5 bases from V and 2 bases from J, with 13 bases in between. The CDR3: CASSLRGDAYNEQFF. CDR3 nucleotides: TGTGCCAGTAGTCTGAGGGGAGATGCCTACAATGAGCAGTTCTTC.

This clone was recorded at least ten times. The J gene is TRBJ2-2, the V gene TRBV19; D may be TRBD1 (6 bases). The length of the CDR3 is 14 residues. The V gene's germline CDR1 is LNHDA and CDR2 SQIVND (reference sequence). The ends were cut back, 7 bases at V and 5 bases at J, with 14 bases in the middle. The CDR3 protein is CASIAGVDTGELFF. CDR3 nucleotides: TGTGCCAGTATCGCAGGGGTGGATACCGGGGAGCTGTTTTTT.

At least ten counts were recorded for this clone. The chain employs TRBV7-2 and TRBJ2-6; 12 positions match TRBD2. CDR1 SGHTA and CDR2 FQGNSA come from the germline V gene. The CDR3 runs to 18 residues. Trimming at V came to 1 base and at J to 2 bases, leaving 3 bases not matched to a gene. The CDR3 DNA is TGTGCCAGCAGCTTAGGTAGACTAGCGGGGGCTGGGGCCAACGTCCTGACTTTC. This gives the protein CASSLGRLAGAGANVLTF.

This clone was counted ten times or more. This chain links TRBV5-8 with TRBJ1-5; no definite D call. CDR1 SGHTS and CDR2 YDEGEE come from the germline V gene. V shed 4 bases and J shed 3 bases, with 11 bases lying between them. The CDR3 runs to 14 residues. Here the CDR3 DNA reads TGTGCCAGCAGCCTGGACGGTATCAATCAGCCCCAGCATTTT. Its protein is CASSLDGINQPQHF.

This clone has a count of ten or more. V gene TRBV30 combines with J gene TRBJ1-4; no clear D. Germline assignment: CDR1 GTSNPN and CDR2 SVGIG (reference sequence). CDR3 length: 12 residues. V was cut by 0 bases and J by 7 bases, with 6 bases left in between. The CDR3 DNA reads as TGTGCCTGGAGTGTACAATTTGAAAAACTGTTTTTT. Protein sequence: CAWSVQFEKLFF.

At least ten counts were recorded for this clone. The V call is TRBV19, the J call TRBJ1-4, with a weak D call TRBD1 (6 bases). CDR1 and CDR2 (germline): LNHDA, SQIVND (reference sequence). V lost 5 bases and J lost 0, with 10 bases in between. The CDR3 loop spans 15 amino acids. CDR3 loop: CASSLRTATNEKLFF. The CDR3 nucleotides read TGTGCCAGTAGTCTGCGGACAGCAACTAATGAAAAACTGTTTTTT.

This clone was seen ten or more times. The V and J genes are TRBV12-3 or TRBV12-4 and TRBJ1-3; D unresolved. The CDR3 is 16 residues long. Trimming took off 3 bases at V and 0 bases at J, with 12 bases between the two ends. DNA of the CDR3: TGTGCCAGCAGTTTCATGAGGCAGATCTCTGGAAACACCATATATTTT. Residues: CASSFMRQISGNTIYF.

This clone was counted many times. This chain joins TRBV6-5 and TRBJ2-2; D is ambiguous. This CDR3 is built from 15 residues. The germline CDR1 and CDR2 sequences are MNHEY and SVGAGI. The germline V and J ends were trimmed by 10 bases and 6 bases, with 21 bases remaining between them. The CDR3 here is CATRLRLGSPGELFF. CDR3 DNA sequence: TGTGCCACTCGGTTGCGACTTGGCTCCCCCGGGGAGCTGTTTTTT.

This clone was observed many times. The V gene is TRBV14, the J gene TRBJ2-1, with 10 bases that match TRBD2. Per the germline V gene, CDR1 is SGHDN and CDR2 is FVKESK. There are 16 residues in the CDR3. Germline trimming cut 1 base from V and 5 bases from J; bases unmatched to any gene: 5. CDR3 region: CASSQGRTSGDNEQFF. The CDR3, as DNA: TGTGCCAGCAGCCAAGGCCGGACTAGCGGAGACAATGAGCAGTTCTTC.

There are many counts of this clone. The chain couples TRBV2 to TRBJ2-1, with TRBD1 identical over 11 bases. With 8 bases clipped from V and 16 bases from J, the junction kept 10 bases outside the gene matches. This CDR3 region has 12 residues. The germline V gene encodes CDR1 SNHLY and CDR2 FYNNEI. The CDR3 coding sequence is TGTGCCAGCTCCGGGACAGGGGGTTACTTTTTCTTC. This codes for CASSGTGGYFFF.

There are many counts of this clone. CDR3 in DNA: TGTGCCAGCAGCTTAGAGGGGGGCTCCTACAATGAGCAGTTCTTC. It specifies CASSLEGGSYNEQFF. The rearrangement links TRBV11-2 to TRBJ2-1, with D perhaps matching TRBD2 (6 bases). Between the trimmed V and J ends, which lost 0 bases and 0 bases, there was a span of 6 bases. Germline V gene data show CDR1 as SGHAT and CDR2 as FQNNGV. The length of the CDR3 is 15 residues.

This clone was detected ten times or more. The rearrangement uses TRBV19 and TRBJ1-5, with 10 bases fitting TRBD1. In germline, CDR1 is LNHDA, CDR2 SQIVND (reference sequence). The CDR3 is 14 residues long. V was pared by 3 bases and J by 9 bases, with 5 bases of the junction left unmatched. CDR3 bases: TGTGCCAGTAGTATCGGACAGGGGGGGAGGCCCCAGCATTTT. Protein sequence: CASSIGQGGRPQHF.

The table lists this clone with many counts. V usage is TRBV19 and J usage is TRBJ2-1; TRBD2 might be the D (5 bases). CDR1 is LNHDA, CDR2 SQIVND, per germline (reference sequence). The CDR3 is 16 residues long. Trimming pared 4 bases from V and 0 bases from J, leaving 13 bases between. The CDR3 protein is CASSKAGAGSYNEQFF. Here the CDR3 DNA reads TGTGCCAGTAGTAAGGCGGGTGCCGGCTCCTACAATGAGCAGTTCTTC. The full variable domain, with the rest looked up from reference TRBV19 and TRBJ2-1, is DGGITQSPKYLFRKEGQNVTLSCEQNLNHDAMYWYRQDPGQGLRLIYYSQIVNDFQKGDIAEGYSVSREKKESFPLTVTSAQKNPTAFYLCASSKAGAGSYNEQFFGPGTRLTVL.

This clone has a count of ten or more. The chain couples TRBV28 to TRBJ1-2, with 12 bases identical to TRBD1. The CDR3 length is 13 residues. Germline CDR1 and CDR2: MDHEN and SYDVKM. CDR3 bases: TGTGTCAGTCGGGACAGGGGGCGGGATGGCTACACCTTC. It is translated as CVSRDRGRDGYTF.

This clone has at least ten counts. This chain connects TRBV5-1 to TRBJ1-4; 7 positions agree with TRBD1. CDR1 SGHRS and CDR2 YFSETQ come from the germline V gene. With V trimmed by 1 base and J by 6 bases, 0 bases remained unmatched. The CDR3 is made up of 13 amino acids. The CDR3 DNA reads TGCGCCAGCAGCTTGACAGGGGATGAAAAACTGTTTTTT. Encoded protein: CASSLTGDEKLFF.